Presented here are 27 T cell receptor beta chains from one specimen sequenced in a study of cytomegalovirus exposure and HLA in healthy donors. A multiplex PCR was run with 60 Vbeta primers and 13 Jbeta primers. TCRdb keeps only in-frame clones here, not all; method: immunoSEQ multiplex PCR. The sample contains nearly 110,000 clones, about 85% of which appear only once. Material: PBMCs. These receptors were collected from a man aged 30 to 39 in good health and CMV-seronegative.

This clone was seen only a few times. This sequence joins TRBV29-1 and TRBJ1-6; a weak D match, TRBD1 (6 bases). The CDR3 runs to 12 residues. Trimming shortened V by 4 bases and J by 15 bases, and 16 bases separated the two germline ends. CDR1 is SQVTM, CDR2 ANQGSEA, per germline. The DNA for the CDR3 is TGCAGCGTTGGAGGGTACAGGGTATACCTCCACTTT. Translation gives CSVGGYRVYLHF.

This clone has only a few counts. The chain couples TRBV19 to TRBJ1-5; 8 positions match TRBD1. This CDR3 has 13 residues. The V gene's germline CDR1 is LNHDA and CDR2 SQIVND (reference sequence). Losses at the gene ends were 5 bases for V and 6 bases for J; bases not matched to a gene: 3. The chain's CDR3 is CASSAQGAQPQHF. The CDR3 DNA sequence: TGTGCCAGTAGTGCCCAGGGGGCTCAGCCCCAGCATTTT.

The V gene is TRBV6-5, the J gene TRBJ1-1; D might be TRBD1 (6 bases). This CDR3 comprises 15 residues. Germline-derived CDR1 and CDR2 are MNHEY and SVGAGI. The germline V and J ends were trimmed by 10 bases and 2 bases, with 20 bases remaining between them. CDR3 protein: CATKALGGANTEAFF. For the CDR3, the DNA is TGTGCCACTAAGGCATTGGGGGGGGCAAACACTGAAGCTTTCTTT.

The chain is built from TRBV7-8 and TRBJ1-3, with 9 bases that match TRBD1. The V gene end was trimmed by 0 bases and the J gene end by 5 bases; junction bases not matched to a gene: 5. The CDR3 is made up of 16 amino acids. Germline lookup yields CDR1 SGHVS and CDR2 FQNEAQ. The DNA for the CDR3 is TGTGCCAGCAGCTTAGCCGGGGACAGGGCGAGAAACACCATATATTTT. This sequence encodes CASSLAGDRARNTIYF.

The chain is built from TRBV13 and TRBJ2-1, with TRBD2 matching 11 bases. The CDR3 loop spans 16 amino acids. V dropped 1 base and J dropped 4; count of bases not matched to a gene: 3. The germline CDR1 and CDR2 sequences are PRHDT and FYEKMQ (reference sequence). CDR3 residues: CASSLAGTSGYNEQFF. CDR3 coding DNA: TGTGCCAGCAGCTTAGCAGGGACTAGCGGTTACAATGAGCAGTTCTTC.

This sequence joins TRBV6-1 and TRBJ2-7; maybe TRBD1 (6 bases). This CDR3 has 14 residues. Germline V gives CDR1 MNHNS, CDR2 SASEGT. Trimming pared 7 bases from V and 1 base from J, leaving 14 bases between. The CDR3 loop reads CASTLWQGSYEQYF. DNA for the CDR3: TGTGCCAGCACCCTTTGGCAGGGGTCCTACGAGCAGTACTTC.

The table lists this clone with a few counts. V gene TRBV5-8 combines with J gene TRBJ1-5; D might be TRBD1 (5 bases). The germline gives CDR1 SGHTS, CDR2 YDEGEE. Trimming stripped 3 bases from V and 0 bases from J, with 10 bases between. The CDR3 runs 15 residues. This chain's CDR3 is CASSWGEYSNQPQHF. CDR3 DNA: TGTGCCAGCAGCTGGGGGGAATATAGCAATCAGCCCCAGCATTTT.

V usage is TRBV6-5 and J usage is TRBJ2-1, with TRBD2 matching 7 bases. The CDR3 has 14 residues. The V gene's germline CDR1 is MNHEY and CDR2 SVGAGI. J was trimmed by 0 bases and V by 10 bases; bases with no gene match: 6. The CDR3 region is CAIGPSGSYNEQFF. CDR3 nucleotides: TGTGCCATCGGCCCTAGCGGCTCCTACAATGAGCAGTTCTTC.

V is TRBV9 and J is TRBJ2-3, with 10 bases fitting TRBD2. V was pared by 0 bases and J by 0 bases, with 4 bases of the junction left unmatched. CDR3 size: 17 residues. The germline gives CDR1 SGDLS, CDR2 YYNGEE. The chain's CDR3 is CASSVAASGSSTDTQYF. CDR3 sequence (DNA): TGTGCCAGCAGCGTAGCGGCTAGCGGGAGCAGCACAGATACGCAGTATTTT.

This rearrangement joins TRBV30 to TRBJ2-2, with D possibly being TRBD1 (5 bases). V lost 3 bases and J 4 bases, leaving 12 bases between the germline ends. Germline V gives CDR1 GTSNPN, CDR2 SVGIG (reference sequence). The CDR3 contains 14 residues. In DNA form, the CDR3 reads TGTGCCTGGAGGTCACAGGTTCTCACCGGGGAGCTGTTTTTT. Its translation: CAWRSQVLTGELFF.

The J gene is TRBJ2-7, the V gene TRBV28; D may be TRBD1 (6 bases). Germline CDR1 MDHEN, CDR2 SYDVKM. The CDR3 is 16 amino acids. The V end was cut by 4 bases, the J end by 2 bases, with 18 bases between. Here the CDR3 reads CASSSYPDRGAYEQYF. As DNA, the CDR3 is TGTGCCAGCAGTTCCTACCCGGACAGAGGGGCCTACGAGCAGTACTTC. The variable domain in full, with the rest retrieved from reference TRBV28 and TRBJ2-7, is DVKVTQSSRYLVKRTGEKVFLECVQDMDHENMFWYRQDPGLGLRLIYFSYDVKMKEKGDIPEGYSVSREKKERFSLILESASTNQTSMYLCASSSYPDRGAYEQYFGPGTRLTVT.

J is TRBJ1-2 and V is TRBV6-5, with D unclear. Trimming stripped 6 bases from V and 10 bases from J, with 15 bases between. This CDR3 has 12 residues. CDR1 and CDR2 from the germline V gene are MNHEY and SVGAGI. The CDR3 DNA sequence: TGTGCCAGCAGCCCGACATGGAAGGACTACACCTTC. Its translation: CASSPTWKDYTF.

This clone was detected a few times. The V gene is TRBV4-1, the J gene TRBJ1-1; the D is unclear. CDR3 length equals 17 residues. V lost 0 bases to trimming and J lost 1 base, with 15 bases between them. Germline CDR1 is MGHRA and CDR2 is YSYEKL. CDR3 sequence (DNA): TGCGCCAGCAGCCAAGAAGGGCGGACTACGGAGAACACTGAAGCTTTCTTT. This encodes CASSQEGRTTENTEAFF.

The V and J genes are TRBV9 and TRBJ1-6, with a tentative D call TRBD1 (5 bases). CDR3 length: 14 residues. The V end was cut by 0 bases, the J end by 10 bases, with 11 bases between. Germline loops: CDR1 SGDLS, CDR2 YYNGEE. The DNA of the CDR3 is TGTGCCAGCAGCGTAGTCGGGGGAGAATCACCCCTCCACTTT. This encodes CASSVVGGESPLHF.

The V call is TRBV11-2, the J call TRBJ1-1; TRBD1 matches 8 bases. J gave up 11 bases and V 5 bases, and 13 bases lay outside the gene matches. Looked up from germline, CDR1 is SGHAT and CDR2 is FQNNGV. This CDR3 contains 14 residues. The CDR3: CASSGGVDRGVAFF. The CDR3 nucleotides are TGTGCCAGCAGCGGAGGGGTCGACAGGGGAGTCGCTTTCTTT.

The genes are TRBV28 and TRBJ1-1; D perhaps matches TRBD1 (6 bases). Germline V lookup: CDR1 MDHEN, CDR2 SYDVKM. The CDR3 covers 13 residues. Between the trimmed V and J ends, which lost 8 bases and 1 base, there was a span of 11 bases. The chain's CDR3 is CASVDRTNTEAFF. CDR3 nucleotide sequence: TGTGCCAGCGTCGACAGGACGAACACTGAAGCTTTCTTT.

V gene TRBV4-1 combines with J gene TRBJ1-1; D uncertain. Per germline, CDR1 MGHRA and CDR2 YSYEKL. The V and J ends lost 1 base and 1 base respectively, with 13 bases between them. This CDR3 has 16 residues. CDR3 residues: CASSQGVDFGNTEAFF. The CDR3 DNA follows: TGCGCCAGCAGCCAAGGTGTAGACTTTGGGAACACTGAAGCTTTCTTT.

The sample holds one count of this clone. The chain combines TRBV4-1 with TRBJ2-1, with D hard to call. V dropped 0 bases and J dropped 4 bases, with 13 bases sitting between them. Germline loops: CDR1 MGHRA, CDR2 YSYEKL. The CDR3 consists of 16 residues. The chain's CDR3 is CASSQEAPSVYNEQFF. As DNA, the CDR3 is TGCGCCAGCAGCCAAGAAGCCCCGTCGGTTTACAATGAGCAGTTCTTC.

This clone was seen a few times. The CDR3 here is CASRRGGSSYEQYF. In DNA form, the CDR3 reads TGTGCCAGCCGGAGGGGGGGGAGCTCCTACGAGCAGTACTTC. The V and J genes are TRBV2 and TRBJ2-7; the D gene is possibly TRBD2 (7 bases). In germline, CDR1 is SNHLY, CDR2 FYNNEI. The CDR3 runs 14 residues. V was trimmed by 8 bases and J by 0 bases, leaving 14 bases between them.

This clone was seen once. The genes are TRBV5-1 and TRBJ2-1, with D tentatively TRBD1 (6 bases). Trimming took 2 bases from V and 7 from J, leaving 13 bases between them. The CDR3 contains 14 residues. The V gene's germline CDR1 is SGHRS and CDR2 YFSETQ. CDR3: CASSFYRDKNEQFF. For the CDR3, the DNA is TGCGCCAGCAGCTTCTACCGGGACAAAAATGAGCAGTTCTTC.

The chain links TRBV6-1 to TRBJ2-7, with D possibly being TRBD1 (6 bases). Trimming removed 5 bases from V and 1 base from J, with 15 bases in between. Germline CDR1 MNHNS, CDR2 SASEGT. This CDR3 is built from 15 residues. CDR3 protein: CASSLGSQGSYEQYF. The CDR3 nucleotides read TGTGCCAGCAGTCTCGGATCCCAGGGGTCCTACGAGCAGTACTTC.

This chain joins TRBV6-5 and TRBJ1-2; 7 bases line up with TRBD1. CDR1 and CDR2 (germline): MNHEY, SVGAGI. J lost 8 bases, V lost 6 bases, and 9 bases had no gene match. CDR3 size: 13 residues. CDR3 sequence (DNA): TGTGCCAGCAGCCTGGGACAGTTGGGCGGCTACACCTTC. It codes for CASSLGQLGGYTF.

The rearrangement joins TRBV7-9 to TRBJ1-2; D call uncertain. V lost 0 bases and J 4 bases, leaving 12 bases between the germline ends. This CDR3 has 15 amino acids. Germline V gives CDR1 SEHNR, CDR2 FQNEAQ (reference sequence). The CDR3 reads CASSLAGGSGYGYTF. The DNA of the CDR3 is TGTGCCAGCAGCTTAGCTGGAGGTTCGGGCTATGGCTACACCTTC. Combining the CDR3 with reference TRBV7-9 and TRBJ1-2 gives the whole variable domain DTGVSQNPRHKITKRGQNVTFRCDPISEHNRLYWYRQTLGQGPEFLTYFQNEAQLEKSRLLSDRFSAERPKGSFSTLEIQRTEQGDSAMYLCASSLAGGSGYGYTFGSGTRLTVV.

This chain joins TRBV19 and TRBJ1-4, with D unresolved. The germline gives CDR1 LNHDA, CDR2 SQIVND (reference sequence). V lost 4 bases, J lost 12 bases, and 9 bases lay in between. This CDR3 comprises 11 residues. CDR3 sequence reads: CASSRRSELFF. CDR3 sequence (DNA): TGTGCCAGTAGTAGGAGGTCGGAACTGTTTTTT. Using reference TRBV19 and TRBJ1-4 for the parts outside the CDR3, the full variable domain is DGGITQSPKYLFRKEGQNVTLSCEQNLNHDAMYWYRQDPGQGLRLIYYSQIVNDFQKGDIAEGYSVSREKKESFPLTVTSAQKNPTAFYLCASSRRSELFFGSGTQLSVL.

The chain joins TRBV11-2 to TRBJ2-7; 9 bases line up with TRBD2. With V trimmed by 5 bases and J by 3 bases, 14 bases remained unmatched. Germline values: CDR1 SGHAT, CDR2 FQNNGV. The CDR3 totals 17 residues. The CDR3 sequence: CASSVRARLAELYEQYF. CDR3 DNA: TGTGCCAGCAGCGTTAGGGCCCGACTAGCGGAACTCTACGAGCAGTACTTC.

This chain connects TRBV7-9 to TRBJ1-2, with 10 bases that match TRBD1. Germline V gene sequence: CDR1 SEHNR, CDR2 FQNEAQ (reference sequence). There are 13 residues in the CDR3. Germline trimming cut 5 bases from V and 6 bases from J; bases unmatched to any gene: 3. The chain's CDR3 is CASSLGTGDGYTF. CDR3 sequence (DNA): TGTGCCAGCAGCCTAGGGACAGGGGATGGCTACACCTTC.

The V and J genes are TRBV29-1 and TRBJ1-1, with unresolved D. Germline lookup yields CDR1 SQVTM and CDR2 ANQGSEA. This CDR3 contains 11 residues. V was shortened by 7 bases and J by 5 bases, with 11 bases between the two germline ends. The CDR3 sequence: CSGLGSTEAFF. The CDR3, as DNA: TGCAGCGGGCTAGGTAGTACTGAAGCTTTCTTT.